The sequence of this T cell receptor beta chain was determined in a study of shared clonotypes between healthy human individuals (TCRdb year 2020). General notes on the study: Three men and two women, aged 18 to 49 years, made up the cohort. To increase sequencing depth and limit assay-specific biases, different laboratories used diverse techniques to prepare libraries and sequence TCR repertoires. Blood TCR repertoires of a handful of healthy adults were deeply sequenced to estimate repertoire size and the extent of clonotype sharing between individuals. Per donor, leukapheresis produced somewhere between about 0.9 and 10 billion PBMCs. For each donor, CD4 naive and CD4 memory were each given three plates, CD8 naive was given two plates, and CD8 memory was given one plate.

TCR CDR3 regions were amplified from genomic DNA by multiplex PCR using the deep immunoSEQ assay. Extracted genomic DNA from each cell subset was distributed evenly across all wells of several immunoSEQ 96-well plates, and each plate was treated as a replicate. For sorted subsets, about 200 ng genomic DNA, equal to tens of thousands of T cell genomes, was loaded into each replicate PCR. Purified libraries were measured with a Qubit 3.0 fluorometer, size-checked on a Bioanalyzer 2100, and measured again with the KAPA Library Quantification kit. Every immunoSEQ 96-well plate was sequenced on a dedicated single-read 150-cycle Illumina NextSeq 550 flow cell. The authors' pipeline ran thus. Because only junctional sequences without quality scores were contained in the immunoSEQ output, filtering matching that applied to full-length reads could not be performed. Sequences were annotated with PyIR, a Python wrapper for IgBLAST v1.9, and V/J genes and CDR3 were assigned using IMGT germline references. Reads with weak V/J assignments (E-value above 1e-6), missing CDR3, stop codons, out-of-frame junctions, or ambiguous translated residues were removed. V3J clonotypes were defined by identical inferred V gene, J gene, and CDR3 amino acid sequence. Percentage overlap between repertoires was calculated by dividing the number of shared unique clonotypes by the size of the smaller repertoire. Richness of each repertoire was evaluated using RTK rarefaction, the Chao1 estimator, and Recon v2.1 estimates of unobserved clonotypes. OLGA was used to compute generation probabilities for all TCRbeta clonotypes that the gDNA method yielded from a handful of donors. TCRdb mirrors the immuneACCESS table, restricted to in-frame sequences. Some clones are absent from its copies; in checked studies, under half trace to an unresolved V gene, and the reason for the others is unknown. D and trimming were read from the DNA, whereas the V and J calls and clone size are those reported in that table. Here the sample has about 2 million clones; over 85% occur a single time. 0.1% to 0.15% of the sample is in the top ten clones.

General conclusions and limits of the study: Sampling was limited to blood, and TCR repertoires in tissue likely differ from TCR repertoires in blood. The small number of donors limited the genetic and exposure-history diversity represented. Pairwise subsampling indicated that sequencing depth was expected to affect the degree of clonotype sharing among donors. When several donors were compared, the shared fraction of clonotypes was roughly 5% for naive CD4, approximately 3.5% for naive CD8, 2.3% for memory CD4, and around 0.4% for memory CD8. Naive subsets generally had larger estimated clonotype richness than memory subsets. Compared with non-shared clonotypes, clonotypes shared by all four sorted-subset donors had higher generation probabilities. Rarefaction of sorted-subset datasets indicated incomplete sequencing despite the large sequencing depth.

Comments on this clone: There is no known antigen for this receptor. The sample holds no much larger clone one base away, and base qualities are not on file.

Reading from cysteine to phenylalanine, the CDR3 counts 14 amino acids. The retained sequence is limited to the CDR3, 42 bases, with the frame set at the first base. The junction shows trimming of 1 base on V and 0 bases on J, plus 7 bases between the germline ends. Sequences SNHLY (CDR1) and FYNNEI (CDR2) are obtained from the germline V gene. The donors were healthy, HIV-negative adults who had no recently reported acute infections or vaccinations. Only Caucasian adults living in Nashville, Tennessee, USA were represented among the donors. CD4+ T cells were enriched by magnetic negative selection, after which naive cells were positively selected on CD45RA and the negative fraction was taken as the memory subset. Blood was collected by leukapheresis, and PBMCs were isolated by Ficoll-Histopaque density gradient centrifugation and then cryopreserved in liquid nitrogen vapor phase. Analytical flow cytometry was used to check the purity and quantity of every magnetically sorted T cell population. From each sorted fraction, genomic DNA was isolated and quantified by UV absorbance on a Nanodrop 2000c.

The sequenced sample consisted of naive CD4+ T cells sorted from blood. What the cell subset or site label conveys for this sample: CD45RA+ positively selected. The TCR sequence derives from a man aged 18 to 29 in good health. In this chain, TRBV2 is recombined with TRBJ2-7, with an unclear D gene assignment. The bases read TGTGCCAGCAGTGAAGAGCCATTCTCCTACGAGCAGTACTTC. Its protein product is CASSEEPFSYEQYF. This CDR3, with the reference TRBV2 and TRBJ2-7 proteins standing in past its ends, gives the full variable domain EPEVTQTPSHQVTQMGQEVILRCVPISNHLYFYWYRQILGQKVEFLVSFYNNEISEKSEIFDDQFSVERPDGSNFTLKIRSTKLEDSAMYFCASSEEPFSYEQYFGPGTRLTVT.